The present T cell receptor beta chain was sequenced within a study of control samples from healthy donors and cancer patients. Assay: immunoSEQ multiplex PCR; the TCRdb copy retains only in-frame clones and omits some. The sample shows 150,000 to 200,000 clones, around nine tenths of them seen only once. CDR1 is MNHNS, CDR2 SASEGT, per germline. This CDR3 contains 16 residues. With 8 bases removed from V and 0 bases from J, the gap between germline ends came to 14 bases. The genes are TRBV6-1 and TRBJ1-6; D not certain. Sequencing used blood. This TCR was recovered from a man in his thirties or forties in good health. DNA for the CDR3: TGTGCCAGCGGTGCTCCTCTCCGCTCCTATAATTCACCCCTCCACTTT. As protein: CASGAPLRSYNSPLHF.